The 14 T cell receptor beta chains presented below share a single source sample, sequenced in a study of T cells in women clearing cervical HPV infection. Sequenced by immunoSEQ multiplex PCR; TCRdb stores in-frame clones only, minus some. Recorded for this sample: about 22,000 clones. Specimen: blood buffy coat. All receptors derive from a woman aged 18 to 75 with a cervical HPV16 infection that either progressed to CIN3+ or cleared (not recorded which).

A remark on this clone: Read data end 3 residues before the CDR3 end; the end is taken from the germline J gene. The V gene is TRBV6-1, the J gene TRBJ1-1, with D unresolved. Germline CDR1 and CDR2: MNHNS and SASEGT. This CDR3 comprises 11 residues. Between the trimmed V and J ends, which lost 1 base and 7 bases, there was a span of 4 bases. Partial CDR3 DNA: TGTGCCAGCAGTGAAGTCAGTGAA. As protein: CASSEVSE. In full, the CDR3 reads CASSEVSEAFF.

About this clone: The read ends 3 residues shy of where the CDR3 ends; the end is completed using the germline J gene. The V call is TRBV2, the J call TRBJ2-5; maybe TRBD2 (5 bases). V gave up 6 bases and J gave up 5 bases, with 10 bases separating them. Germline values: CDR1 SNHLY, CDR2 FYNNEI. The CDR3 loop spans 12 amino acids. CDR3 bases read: TGTGCCAGCAGAGGACTGGGGGAGACC. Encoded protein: CASRGLGET. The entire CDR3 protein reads CASRGLGETQYF. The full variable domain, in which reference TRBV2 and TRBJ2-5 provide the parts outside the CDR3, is EPEVTQTPSHQVTQMGQEVILRCVPISNHLYFYWYRQILGQKVEFLVSFYNNEISEKSEIFDDQFSVERPDGSNFTLKIRSTKLEDSAMYFCASRGLGETQYFGPGTRLLVL.

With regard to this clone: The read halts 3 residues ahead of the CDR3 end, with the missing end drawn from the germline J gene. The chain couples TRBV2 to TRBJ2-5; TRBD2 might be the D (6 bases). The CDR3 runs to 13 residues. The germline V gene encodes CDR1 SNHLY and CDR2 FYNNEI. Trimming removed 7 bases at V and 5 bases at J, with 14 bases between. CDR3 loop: CASNDRGLETQYF. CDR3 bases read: TGTGCCAGCAACGATCGGGGGTTGGAGACC. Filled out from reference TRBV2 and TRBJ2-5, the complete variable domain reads EPEVTQTPSHQVTQMGQEVILRCVPISNHLYFYWYRQILGQKVEFLVSFYNNEISEKSEIFDDQFSVERPDGSNFTLKIRSTKLEDSAMYFCASNDRGLETQYFGPGTRLLVL.

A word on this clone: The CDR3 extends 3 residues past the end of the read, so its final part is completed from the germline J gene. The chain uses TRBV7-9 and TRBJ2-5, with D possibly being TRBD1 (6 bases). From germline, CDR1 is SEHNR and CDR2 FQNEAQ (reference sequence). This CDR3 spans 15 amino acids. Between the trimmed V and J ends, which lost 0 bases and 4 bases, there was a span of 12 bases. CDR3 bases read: TGTGCCAGCAGCTTAGCGGGGACAACGTTAGAGACC. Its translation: CASSLAGTTLET. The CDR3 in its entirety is CASSLAGTTLETQYF.

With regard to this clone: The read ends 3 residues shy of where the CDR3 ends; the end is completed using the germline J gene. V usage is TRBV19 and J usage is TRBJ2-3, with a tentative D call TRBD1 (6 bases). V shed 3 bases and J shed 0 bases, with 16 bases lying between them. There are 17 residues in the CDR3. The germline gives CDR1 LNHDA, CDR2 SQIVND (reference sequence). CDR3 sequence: CASSISPGHRSTDTQYF. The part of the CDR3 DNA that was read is TGTGCCAGTAGTATTAGCCCGGGACACCGTAGCACAGATACG.

CDR3 region: CASSEVGSFRNIQYF. The part of the CDR3 DNA that was read is TGTGCCAGCAGTGAAGTCGGTAGCTTTAGAAACATT. The rearrangement links TRBV6-1 to TRBJ2-4; D is undetermined. The read terminates 3 residues before the CDR3 end, so the remaining end is supplied by the germline J gene. The germline gives CDR1 MNHNS, CDR2 SASEGT. The CDR3 loop spans 15 amino acids. Deletions cut 1 base from V and 6 bases from J, with 13 bases between.

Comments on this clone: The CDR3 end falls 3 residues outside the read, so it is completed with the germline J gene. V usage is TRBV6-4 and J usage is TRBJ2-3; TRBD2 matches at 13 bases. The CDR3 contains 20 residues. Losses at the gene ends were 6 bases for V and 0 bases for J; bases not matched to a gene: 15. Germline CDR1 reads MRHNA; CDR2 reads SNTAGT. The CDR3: CASRDDELAGGPPSTDTQYF. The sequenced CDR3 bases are TGTGCCAGCAGGGACGATGAACTAGCGGGAGGGCCCCCTAGCACAGATACG.

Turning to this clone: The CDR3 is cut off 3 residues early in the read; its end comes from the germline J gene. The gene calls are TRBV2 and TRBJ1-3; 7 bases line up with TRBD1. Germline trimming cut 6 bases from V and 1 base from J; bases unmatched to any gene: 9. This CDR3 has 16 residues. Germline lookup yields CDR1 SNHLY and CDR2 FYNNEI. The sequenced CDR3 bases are TGTGCCAGCAGCTGGGAACAGGGGTCATCTGGAAACACC. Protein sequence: CASSWEQGSSGNT. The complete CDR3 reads CASSWEQGSSGNTIYF.

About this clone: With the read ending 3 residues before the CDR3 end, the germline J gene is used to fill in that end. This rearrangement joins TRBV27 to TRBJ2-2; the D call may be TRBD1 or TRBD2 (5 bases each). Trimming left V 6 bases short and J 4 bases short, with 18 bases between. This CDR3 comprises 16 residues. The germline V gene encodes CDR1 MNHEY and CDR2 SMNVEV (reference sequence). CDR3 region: CASSLGGQRGTGELFF. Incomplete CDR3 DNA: TGTGCCAGCAGCCTAGGAGGACAACGAGGCACCGGGGAG.

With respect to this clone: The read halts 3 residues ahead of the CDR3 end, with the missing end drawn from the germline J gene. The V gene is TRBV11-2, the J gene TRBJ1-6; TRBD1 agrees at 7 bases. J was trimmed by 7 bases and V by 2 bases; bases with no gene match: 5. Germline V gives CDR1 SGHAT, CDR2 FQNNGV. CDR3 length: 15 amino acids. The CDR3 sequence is CASSLPGGKNSPLHF. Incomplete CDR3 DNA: TGTGCCAGCAGCTTACCAGGGGGGAAGAATTCACCC.

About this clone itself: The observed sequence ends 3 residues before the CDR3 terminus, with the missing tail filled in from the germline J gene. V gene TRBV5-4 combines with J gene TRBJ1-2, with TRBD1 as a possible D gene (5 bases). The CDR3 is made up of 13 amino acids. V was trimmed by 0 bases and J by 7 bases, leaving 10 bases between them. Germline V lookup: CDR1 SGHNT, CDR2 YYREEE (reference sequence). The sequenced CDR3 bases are TGTGCCAGCAGCTTGGTAGTGGGGGGTGGC. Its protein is CASSLVVGGG. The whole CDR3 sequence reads CASSLVVGGGYTF.

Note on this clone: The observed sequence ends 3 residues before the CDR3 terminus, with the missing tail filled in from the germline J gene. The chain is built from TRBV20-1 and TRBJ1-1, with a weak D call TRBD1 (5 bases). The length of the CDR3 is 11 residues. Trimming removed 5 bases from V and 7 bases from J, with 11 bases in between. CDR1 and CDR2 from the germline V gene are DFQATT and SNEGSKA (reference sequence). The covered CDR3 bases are TGCAGTGCTGCAGGGCTCGGTGAA. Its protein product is CSAAGLGE. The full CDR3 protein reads CSAAGLGEAFF.

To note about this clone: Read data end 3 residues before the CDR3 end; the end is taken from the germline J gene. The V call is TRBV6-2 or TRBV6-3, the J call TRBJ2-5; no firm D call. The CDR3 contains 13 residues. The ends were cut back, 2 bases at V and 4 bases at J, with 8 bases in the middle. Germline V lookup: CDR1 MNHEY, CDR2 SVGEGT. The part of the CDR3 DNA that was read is TGTGCCAGCAGTTACCCAGGTTTAGAGACC. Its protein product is CASSYPGLET. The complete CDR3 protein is CASSYPGLETQYF.

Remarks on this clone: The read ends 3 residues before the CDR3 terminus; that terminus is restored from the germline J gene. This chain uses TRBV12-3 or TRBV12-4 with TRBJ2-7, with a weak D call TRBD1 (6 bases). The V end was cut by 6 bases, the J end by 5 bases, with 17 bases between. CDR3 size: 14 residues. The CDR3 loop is CASSATGTPHEQYF. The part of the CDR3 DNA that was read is TGTGCCAGCAGCGCAACCGGGACACCCCACGAG.